The present TCR beta chain was sequenced within a study of blood T cell repertoires in COVID-19. On the study more broadly: The United States, Italy and Spain supplied acute and convalescent COVID-19 samples. Nucleic acid was either cDNA or gDNA, and it came from T cells, B-cell-depleted T cells, or PBMCs.

The CDR3 extends over 19 amino acids. Germline CDR1 is SGHTS and CDR2 is YDEGEE. V lost 6 bases to trimming and J lost 0 bases; unmatched junction nucleotides: 14. How the authors handled the data: From reference gene primer amplification, estimates of nucleated cell counts were derived. TCRdb's copy holds only in-frame clones and misses some; the assay was immunoSEQ multiplex PCR. Clonal size and the V and J genes are those of that table, whereas D and trimming came from the DNA. The sample lists some 16,000 clones, about nine tenths occurring once. The TCR sequence derives from a human donor with active COVID-19. The donor label of this sample is uncertain. Sequences were obtained from peripheral blood. The chain joins TRBV5-8 to TRBJ2-6, with TRBD2 identical over 8 bases. DNA for the CDR3: TGTGCCAGCACCCGGGGGGGGATTGGCGGAAGCTCTGGGGCCAACGTCCTGACTTTC. Its protein is CASTRGGIGGSSGANVLTF.